This T cell receptor beta chain was obtained from a study of cytomegalovirus exposure and HLA in healthy donors. About this clone itself: One junction end disagrees with the germline gene, perhaps due to a read error.

The PCR employed 60 Vbeta primers together with 13 Jbeta primers. Repertoires were generated with immunoSEQ multiplex PCR, while TCRdb's copy carries only in-frame clones and drops some. Here the sample spans about 140,000 clones, roughly 77% being singletons. CDR1 is SSHAT and CDR2 is FNYEAQ in the germline V gene (reference sequence). The CDR3 spans 16 residues. The sequence was obtained from a man aged 30-40 years in good health and CMV-seronegative. Sequenced sample: PBMCs. The chain joins TRBV7-7 to TRBJ2-1; 13 nucleotides match TRBD2. CDR3 in DNA: TGTGCTAGCAGCTTAGGGACTAGCGGGGCTGCAGGGGAGCAGTTCTTC. Its translation is CASSLGTSGAAGEQFF.